Listed here are 28 T cell receptor beta chains from one sample, sequenced in a study of molecular identifiers for immune sequencing clone quantification. MiXCR was run by TCRdb on the PCR reads, yielding one entry per CDR3 protein. The repertoire holds about 630,000 distinct CDR3 sequences, over 25% seen once, with 0.75% to 0.8% in the top ten. Sample: naive CD8+ T cells from blood, with Jurkat cell RNA spiked in. Noted subset: FACS-sorted CD8+CD4-CCR7+CD45RA+ naive T cells. The receptor source for this set is a human donor in good health. Some libraries in this study had Jurkat cell RNA spiked in.

Remarks on this clonotype: One end of the junction fails to match germline, which may point to a read error. The J gene is TRBJ2-5, the V gene TRBV9; D not resolved. CDR1 SGDLS and CDR2 YYNGEE come from the germline V gene. The length of the CDR3 is 15 residues. CDR3 region: CASSAPDPYQEPQYF. The CDR3 coding sequence is TGTGCCAGCAGCGCCCCGGACCCGTACCAAGAGCCCCAGTACTTC.

This clonotype was found many times. The rearrangement joins TRBV6-5 to TRBJ2-3, with D unresolved. This CDR3 contains 15 residues. Trimming stripped 2 bases from V and 0 bases from J, with 9 bases between. Germline CDR1 is MNHEY and CDR2 is SVGAGI. CDR3 sequence reads: CASSYIRSSTDTQYF. In DNA form, the CDR3 reads TGTGCCAGCAGTTACATCCGTTCTAGCACAGATACGCAGTATTTT.

This clonotype was seen many times. V and J are TRBV27 and TRBJ2-7, with 10 bases matching TRBD1. The CDR3 loop spans 17 amino acids. V gave up 2 bases and J gave up 3 bases; unmatched junction bases: 10. Per germline, CDR1 MNHEY and CDR2 SMNVEV (reference sequence). CDR3 in DNA: TGTGCCAGCAGTTTACTAGTCGGGACAGGGGCTATCTACGAGCAGTACTTC. Protein sequence: CASSLLVGTGAIYEQYF.

This clonotype was seen a handful of times. The V call is TRBV27, the J call TRBJ2-7, with 9 nucleotides matching TRBD2. Per germline, CDR1 MNHEY and CDR2 SMNVEV (reference sequence). V lost 8 bases to trimming and J lost 7 bases; unmatched junction nucleotides: 12. The CDR3 sequence is 14 residues long. The CDR3 sequence is CASSGLALGAEQYF. CDR3 sequence (DNA): TGTGCCAGCTCCGGACTAGCGTTAGGGGCGGAGCAGTACTTC.

V gene TRBV1 combines with J gene TRBJ2-5; TRBD1, as called in the table, went unchecked against the DNA. TRBV1 is a pseudogene locus. The CDR3 runs to 14 residues. DNA for the CDR3: TGCACCAGCAGCCAAGGGTACAGGGGAGAGACCCAGTACTTC. The encoded protein is CTSSQGYRGETQYF.

The table lists this clonotype with many counts. The chain couples TRBV7-9 to TRBJ1-1; 7 bases align to TRBD1. CDR3 size: 15 residues. V lost 2 bases to trimming and J lost 4 bases; unmatched junction nucleotides: 7. Germline V gene sequence: CDR1 SEHNR, CDR2 FQNEAQ (reference sequence). The CDR3 reads CASSLSGTAGTEAFF. CDR3 nucleotides: TGTGCCAGCAGCTTAAGCGGGACAGCGGGCACTGAAGCTTTCTTT.

The table lists this clonotype with a few counts. The chain carries TRBV19 and TRBJ1-1; unclear D gene. Germline V CDR1 and CDR2: LNHDA, SQIVND (reference sequence). V was clipped by 1 base and J by 4 bases, with 7 bases between them. The CDR3 length is 13 residues. CDR3 region: CASSIGALTEAFF. In DNA form, the CDR3 reads TGTGCCAGTAGTATAGGGGCACTCACTGAAGCTTTCTTT.

This clonotype came up many times. The rearrangement links TRBV6-5 to TRBJ1-1; D gene uncertain. The ends were cut back, 2 bases at V and 7 bases at J, with 11 bases in the middle. The germline CDR1 and CDR2 sequences are MNHEY and SVGAGI. The CDR3 is 13 residues long. CDR3: CASSYGQTLEAFF. CDR3 in DNA: TGTGCCAGCAGTTACGGGCAGACGCTTGAAGCTTTCTTT.

This clonotype was found many times. V is TRBV30 and J is TRBJ2-2; unclear D gene. This CDR3 is 13 amino acids long. Trimming stripped 2 bases from V and 1 base from J, with 5 bases between. Germline CDR1 GTSNPN, CDR2 SVGIG (reference sequence). In nucleotides, the CDR3 is TGTGCCTGGAGTTACTGGAACACCGGGGAGCTGTTTTTT. As protein: CAWSYWNTGELFF.

This clonotype was seen many times. This chain joins TRBV2 and TRBJ2-2; 10 nucleotides match TRBD1. CDR3 length: 16 amino acids. Germline CDR1 is SNHLY and CDR2 is FYNNEI. J lost 7 bases, V lost 3 bases, and 8 bases had no gene match. Here the CDR3 DNA reads TGTGCCAGCAGTGATCCGGGACAGGGGTCCGGCGGGGAGCTGTTTTTT. Protein sequence: CASSDPGQGSGGELFF.

The chain links TRBV5-3 to TRBJ2-7; 8 bases are shared with TRBD1. TRBV5-3 is assigned to the ORF class and has an uncertain function. This CDR3 is 14 amino acids long. The ends lost 8 bases at V and 6 bases at J; junction bases unmatched: 13. The CDR3 DNA sequence: TGTGCCAGCAGCCCTGGACAGGGCGGCTCCGAGCAGTACTTC. Its protein is CASSPGQGGSEQYF.

Note on this clonotype: This sequence may be a read error, since a much larger clone differs from it by one base. The CDR3: CASGLSLKEYF. CDR3 sequence (DNA): TGTGCCAGCGGTTTGTCTCTAAAGGAGTACTTC. The chain joins TRBV28 to TRBJ2-7; D unclear. The germline V gene has CDR1 MDHEN and CDR2 SYDVKM. The CDR3 runs to 11 residues.

This clonotype was seen many times. The V and J genes are TRBV25-1 and TRBJ2-7, with D maybe TRBD2 (5 bases). V was trimmed by 6 bases and J by 1 base, leaving 16 bases between them. CDR3 length: 15 amino acids. The V gene's germline CDR1 is MGHDK and CDR2 SYGVNS. The CDR3 reads CASRQSGVGSYEQYF. The CDR3 bases are TGTGCCAGCAGGCAGTCCGGGGTAGGATCCTACGAGCAGTACTTC.

V gene TRBV19 combines with J gene TRBJ2-3, with TRBD2 identical over 10 bases. The CDR3 sequence is 16 residues long. Germline V gene sequence: CDR1 LNHDA, CDR2 SQIVND (reference sequence). Trimming at V came to 2 bases and at J to 0 bases, leaving 2 bases not matched to a gene. Here the CDR3 DNA reads TGTGCCAGTAGTATATCTAGCGGGAGTAGCACAGATACGCAGTATTTT. Translation: CASSISSGSSTDTQYF.

The V and J genes are TRBV12-3 or TRBV12-4 and TRBJ2-1, with a tentative D call TRBD1 (6 bases). Trimming removed 3 bases at V and 2 bases at J, with 14 bases between. The CDR3 runs 16 residues. The CDR3 spells CASSFPGQGTYNEQFF. CDR3 sequence (DNA): TGTGCCAGCAGTTTCCCGGGGCAGGGGACCTACAATGAGCAGTTCTTC.

With respect to this clonotype: Compared with germline, one end of the junction differs, possibly owing to a read error. The V and J genes are TRBV7-2 and TRBJ2-7; 13 bases match TRBD2. CDR3 size: 14 residues. Germline lookup yields CDR1 SGHTA and CDR2 FQGNSA. CDR3 sequence: CASSFRLAGGEKYF. The CDR3 DNA reads TGTGCCAGCAGCTTCCGACTAGCGGGGGGCGAGAAGTACTTC.

This clonotype was detected a few times. The genes are TRBV15 and TRBJ1-6; D not certain. This CDR3 region has 15 residues. The germline V gene encodes CDR1 LNHNV and CDR2 YYDKDF (reference sequence). The V and J ends lost 0 bases and 5 bases respectively, with 8 bases between them. DNA of the CDR3: TGTGCCACCAGCAGAGATGGAGGGAATAATTCACCCCTCCACTTT. Its translation: CATSRDGGNNSPLHF.

This rearrangement joins TRBV2 to TRBJ1-2; D uncertain. The germline V gene has CDR1 SNHLY and CDR2 FYNNEI. V gave up 6 bases and J gave up 1 base, with 15 bases separating them. The CDR3 runs to 15 residues. The CDR3 bases are TGTGCCAGCAGAGAATCGACGGGAAATAACTATGGCTACACCTTC. This encodes CASRESTGNNYGYTF.

V and J are TRBV12-3 or TRBV12-4 and TRBJ2-5; D is possibly TRBD2 (6 bases). The CDR3 has 15 amino acids. V lost 1 base and J 9 bases, leaving 18 bases between the germline ends. In DNA form, the CDR3 reads TGTGCCAGCAGTTTAGTCGACCGGGGAGGCCGGGCCCAGTACTTC. This gives the protein CASSLVDRGGRAQYF.

Comment on this clonotype: The junction departs from germline at one end; a sequencing error may be responsible. V usage is TRBV5-1 and J usage is TRBJ2-3, with a tentative D call TRBD1 (5 bases). The germline V gene encodes CDR1 SGHRS and CDR2 YFSETQ. CDR3 length equals 15 residues. The CDR3 loop is CASSNPTEFTDTLYF. Here the CDR3 DNA reads TGCGCCAGCAGCAACCCGACAGAGTTCACAGATACGCTGTATTTT.

The table lists this clonotype with many counts. The rearrangement links TRBV6-5 to TRBJ1-6, with D uncertain. This CDR3 comprises 13 residues. Trimming cost V 7 bases and J 8 bases, with 12 bases left between them. Germline lookup yields CDR1 MNHEY and CDR2 SVGAGI. The CDR3 nucleotides read TGTGCCAGCAACCCCAACCGGGATTCACCCCTCCACTTT. The encoded protein is CASNPNRDSPLHF.

This clonotype was recorded at least ten times. The rearrangement joins TRBV3-1 to TRBJ1-5; the D is unclear. The germline CDR1 and CDR2 sequences are LGHDT and YNNKEL (reference sequence). The V end lost 0 bases, the J end lost 1 base, and 7 bases lay between the germline ends. This CDR3 is 15 amino acids long. The DNA of the CDR3 is TGTGCCAGCAGCCAAGATTACAGCAGCAATCAGCCCCAGCATTTT. Translating it yields CASSQDYSSNQPQHF.

This clonotype turned up a few times. The rearrangement uses TRBV7-8 and TRBJ1-6, with 7 bases that match TRBD1. V shed 4 bases and J 9 bases; nucleotides not matched to a gene: 9. This CDR3 is 15 amino acids long. Per the germline V gene, CDR1 is SGHVS and CDR2 is FQNEAQ. CDR3 sequence: CASSSRAGGFSPLHF. The CDR3 DNA reads TGTGCCAGCAGCTCCCGGGCAGGGGGGTTTTCACCCCTCCACTTT.

This clonotype was seen many times. The V gene is TRBV29-1, the J gene TRBJ2-5; the D gene could be TRBD1 or TRBD2 (5 bases each). V was trimmed by 3 bases and J by 4 bases, leaving 12 bases between them. CDR1 is SQVTM, CDR2 ANQGSEA, per germline. There are 13 residues in the CDR3. The CDR3 DNA reads as TGCAGCGTTGATCAGCCGGGGACAGAGACCCAGTACTTC. Translating it yields CSVDQPGTETQYF.

Points on this clonotype: This could be a read error, since a much larger clone is one nucleotide away. The chain links TRBV6-2 or TRBV6-3 to TRBJ2-3, with D possibly matching TRBD1 (6 bases). CDR3 length equals 16 residues. Per the germline V gene, CDR1 is MNHEY and CDR2 is SVGEGT. The CDR3 protein is CASRPVPGQSTDTRYF. CDR3 DNA sequence: TGTGCCAGCAGGCCGGTTCCGGGACAAAGCACAGATACGCGGTATTTT.

The sample holds many counts of this clonotype. The chain employs TRBV6-6 and TRBJ1-1; 7 nucleotides line up with TRBD1. The CDR3 consists of 15 residues. Germline-derived CDR1 and CDR2 are MNHNY and SVGAGI (reference sequence). V shed 5 bases and J 1 base; nucleotides not matched to a gene: 7. CDR3 region: CASSTRDRANTEAFF. The CDR3 DNA reads as TGTGCCAGCAGTACCCGCGACAGGGCGAACACTGAAGCTTTCTTT.

This clonotype was observed many times. The rearrangement uses TRBV3-1 and TRBJ1-2, with 7 bases that match TRBD1. This CDR3 contains 18 residues. The V gene end was trimmed by 1 base and the J gene end by 0 bases; junction bases not matched to a gene: 11. Germline CDR1 LGHDT, CDR2 YNNKEL (reference sequence). Written as DNA, the CDR3 is TGTGCCAGCAGCCAAGTAATAGAAGGGACAGCTACTAACTATGGCTACACCTTC. It is translated as CASSQVIEGTATNYGYTF.

This clonotype has ten or more counts. The V call is TRBV4-3, the J call TRBJ1-1; D unresolved. The CDR3 contains 14 residues. CDR1 is LGHNA, CDR2 YSLEER, per germline. Deletions cut 0 bases from V and 8 bases from J, with 13 bases between. The CDR3 DNA reads TGCGCCAGCAGCCAAGATCGGTCAGGCGCAGAAGCTTTCTTT. Translating it yields CASSQDRSGAEAFF.